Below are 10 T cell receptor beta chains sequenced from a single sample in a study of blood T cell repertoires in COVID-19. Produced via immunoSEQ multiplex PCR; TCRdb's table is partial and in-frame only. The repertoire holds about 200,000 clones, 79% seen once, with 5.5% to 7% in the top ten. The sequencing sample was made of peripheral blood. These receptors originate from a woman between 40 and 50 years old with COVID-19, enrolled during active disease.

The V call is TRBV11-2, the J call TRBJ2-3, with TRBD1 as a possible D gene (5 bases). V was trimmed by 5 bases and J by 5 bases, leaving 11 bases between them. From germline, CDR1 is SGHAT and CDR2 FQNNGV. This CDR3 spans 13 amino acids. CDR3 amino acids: CASSPSTEDTQYF. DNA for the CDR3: TGTGCCAGCAGCCCTTCGACAGAAGATACGCAGTATTTT.

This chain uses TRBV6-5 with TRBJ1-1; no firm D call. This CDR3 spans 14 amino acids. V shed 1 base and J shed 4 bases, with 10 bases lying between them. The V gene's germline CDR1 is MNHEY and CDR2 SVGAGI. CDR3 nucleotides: TGTGCCAGCAGTTACTTTGCGTTTGGCACTGAAGCTTTCTTT. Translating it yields CASSYFAFGTEAFF.

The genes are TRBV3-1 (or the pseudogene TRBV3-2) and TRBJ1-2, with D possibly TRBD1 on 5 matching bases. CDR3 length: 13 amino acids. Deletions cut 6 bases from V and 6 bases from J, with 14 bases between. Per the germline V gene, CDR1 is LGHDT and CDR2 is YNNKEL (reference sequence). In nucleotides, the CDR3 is TGTGCCAGCAGACCGGGAGGGGTAAATGGCTACACCTTC. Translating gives CASRPGGVNGYTF.

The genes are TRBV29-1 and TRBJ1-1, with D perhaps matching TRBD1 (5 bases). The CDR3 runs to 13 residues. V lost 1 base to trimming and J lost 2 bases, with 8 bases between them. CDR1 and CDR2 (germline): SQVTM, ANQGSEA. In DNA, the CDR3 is TGCAGCGTTGAAGGACAGAGTAACACTGAAGCTTTCTTT. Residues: CSVEGQSNTEAFF.

The CDR3 spells CASSFTPGQGTDTQYF. CDR3 in DNA: TGCGCCAGCAGCTTCACACCGGGACAGGGCACAGATACGCAGTATTTT. The J gene is TRBJ2-3, the V gene TRBV5-1; TRBD1 matches at 8 bases. Germline V gives CDR1 SGHRS, CDR2 YFSETQ. With V trimmed by 2 bases and J by 1 base, 6 bases remained unmatched. This CDR3 spans 16 amino acids.

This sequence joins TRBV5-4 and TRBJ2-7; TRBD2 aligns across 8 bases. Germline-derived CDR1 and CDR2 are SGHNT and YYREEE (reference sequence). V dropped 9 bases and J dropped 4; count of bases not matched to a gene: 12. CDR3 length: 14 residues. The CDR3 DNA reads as TGTGCCACCGCCGCCGGGGGGGGGAATTACGAGCAGTACTTC. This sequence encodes CATAAGGGNYEQYF.

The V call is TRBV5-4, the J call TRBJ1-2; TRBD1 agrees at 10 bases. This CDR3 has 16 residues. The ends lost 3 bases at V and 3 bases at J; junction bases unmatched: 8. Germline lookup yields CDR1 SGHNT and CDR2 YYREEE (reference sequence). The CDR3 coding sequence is TGTGCCAGCAGCTCAAGGGGGACAGGGGACGACTATGGCTACACCTTC. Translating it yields CASSSRGTGDDYGYTF.

The CDR3 sequence: CASSVDLAGGNEQFF. CDR3 coding DNA: TGTGCCAGCAGCGTAGACCTAGCGGGAGGAAATGAGCAGTTCTTC. The chain links TRBV9 to TRBJ2-1; 11 bases align to TRBD2. V was clipped by 0 bases and J by 7 bases; unmatched bases: 3. The CDR3 is 15 residues long. Germline assignment: CDR1 SGDLS and CDR2 YYNGEE.

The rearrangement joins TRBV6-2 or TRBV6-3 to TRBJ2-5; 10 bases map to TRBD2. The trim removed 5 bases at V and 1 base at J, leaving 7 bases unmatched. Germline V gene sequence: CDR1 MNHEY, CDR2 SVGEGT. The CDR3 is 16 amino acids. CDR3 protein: CASSRGLAGAQETQYF. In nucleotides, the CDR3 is TGTGCCAGCAGTAGGGGGCTAGCGGGGGCCCAAGAGACCCAGTACTTC.

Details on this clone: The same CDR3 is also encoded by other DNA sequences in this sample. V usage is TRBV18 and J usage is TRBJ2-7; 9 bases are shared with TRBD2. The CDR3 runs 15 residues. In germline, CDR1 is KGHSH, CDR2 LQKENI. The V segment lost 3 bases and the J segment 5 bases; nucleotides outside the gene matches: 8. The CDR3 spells CASSPRGGEVNEQYF. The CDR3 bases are TGTGCCAGCTCACCGCGGGGGGGCGAGGTGAACGAGCAGTACTTC.